The entry below describes one T cell receptor (beta chain). Its specificity is unknown. Sequenced by immunoSEQ multiplex PCR; TCRdb stores in-frame clones only, minus some. The table shows more than 2 million clones, with roughly 94% occurring only once. The data originate from a study of shared clonotypes between healthy human individuals. Study background: A donor's plate count was three for CD4 naive and three for CD4 memory; CD8 naive had two and CD8 memory one. Study-wide results and caveats: Across subsets, estimated richness was generally greater for naive than for memory populations. The naive CD4 repertoires of a few donors were compared, and around 4.9% of clonotypes were shared.

Cells designated naive CD8 were CD45RO-negative and were positively selected for CCR7, with terminally differentiated effector memory CD45RA+ cells excluded. The study drew its donors from healthy HIV-negative adults without recent acute infections or vaccinations. Germline lookup yields CDR1 MNHEY and CDR2 SVGAGI. Trimming stripped 7 bases from V and 2 bases from J, with 12 bases between. This CDR3 is built from 13 residues. The rearrangement links TRBV6-5 to TRBJ2-7; no definite D call. Material for sequencing was naive CD8+ T cells sorted from blood. The TCR comes from a man between 18 and 29 years old in good health. In nucleotides, the CDR3 is TGTGCCAGCACTCCAGGCGAAACCTACGAGCAGTACTTC. This translates into CASTPGETYEQYF.